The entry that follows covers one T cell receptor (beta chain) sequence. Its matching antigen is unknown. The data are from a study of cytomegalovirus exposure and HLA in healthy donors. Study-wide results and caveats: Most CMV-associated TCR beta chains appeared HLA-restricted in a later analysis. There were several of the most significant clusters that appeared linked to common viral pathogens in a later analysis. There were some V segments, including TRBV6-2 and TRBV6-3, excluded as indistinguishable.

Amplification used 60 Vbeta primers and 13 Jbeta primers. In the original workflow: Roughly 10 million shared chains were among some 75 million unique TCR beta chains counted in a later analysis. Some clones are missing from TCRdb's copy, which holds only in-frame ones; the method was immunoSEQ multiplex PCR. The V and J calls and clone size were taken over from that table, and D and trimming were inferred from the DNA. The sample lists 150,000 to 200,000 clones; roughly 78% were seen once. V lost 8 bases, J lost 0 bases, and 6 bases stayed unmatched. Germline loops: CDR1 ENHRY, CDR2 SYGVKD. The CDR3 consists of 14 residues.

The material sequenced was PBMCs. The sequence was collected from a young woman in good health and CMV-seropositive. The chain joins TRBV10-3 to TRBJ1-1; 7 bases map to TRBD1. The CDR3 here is CAIAEQGMNTEAFF. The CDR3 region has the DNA TGTGCCATCGCAGAACAGGGGATGAACACTGAAGCTTTCTTT.